This is a list of T cell receptor beta chains from one sample in a study of blood T cell repertoires in COVID-19. Only in-frame clones appear in the TCRdb table, and some are missing; sequencing was by immunoSEQ multiplex PCR. The sample consists of tens of thousands of clones, 75% to 90% of them appearing once. The sample taken for sequencing was peripheral blood. These receptors were obtained from a man between 65 and 80 years old with acute or convalescent COVID-19. CDR3s include the opening cysteine and the closing phenylalanine or tryptophan. A D gene is named only where the DNA matches it firmly. Clone size appears in some rows only: once, few, many, or a class for an expanded clone.

>.|TRBJ1-5|TRBV16|.
TGTGCCAGCACCGAATCCGGGGATAGCTATCAGCCCCAGCATTTT
CASTESGDSYQPQHF
>.|TRBJ1-2|TRBV4-2|.
TGTGCCAGCAGCCAGGGGGGGCCGGGAGTCTATGGCTACACCTTC
CASSQGGPGVYGYTF
>TRBD2|TRBJ2-1|TRBV6-2/TRBV6-3|.
TGTGCCAGCAGCCGACTAGCCATGGGGCAGTTCTTC
CASSRLAMGQFF
>.|TRBJ2-7|TRBV12-2|.
TGTGCAAGTCGCTTAGGTCAGCGGACCCTCTACGAGCAGTACTTC
CASRLGQRTLYEQYF
>.|TRBJ2-4|TRBV7-2|.
TGTGCCAGCAGCTTAGAACTGGCGGTGATGGGTAACATTCAGTACTTC
CASSLELAVMGNIQYF
>TRBD1|TRBJ2-1|TRBV5-1|once
TGCGCCAGCAGCTTGGCCGGACAGGGGGCCTTCAATGAGCAGTTCTTC
CASSLAGQGAFNEQFF
>.|TRBJ1-3|TRBV9|.
TGTGCCAGCAGCGCCTTAGCCGGAAACACCATATATTTT
CASSALAGNTIYF
>.|TRBJ1-1|TRBV9|.
TGTGCCAGCAGCGTAGATAACAGGATCATCACTGAAGCTTTCTTT
CASSVDNRIITEAFF
>TRBD1|TRBJ2-7|TRBV5-1|.
TGCGCCAGCAGCTTGGCGGGACAGCTCTCCTACGAGCAGTACTTC
CASSLAGQLSYEQYF
>TRBD1|TRBJ1-1|TRBV11-2|.
TGTGCCAGCAGCTTAGTGGACAGGGCGAGGACTGAAGCTTTCTTT
CASSLVDRARTEAFF
>.|TRBJ2-7|TRBV4-2|.
TGTGCCAGCAGCCCCACTAACCCTACCTACGAGCAGTACTTC
CASSPTNPTYEQYF
>TRBD2|TRBJ2-1|TRBV5-1|once
TGCGCCAGCAGCTTGGGTTCTAGCGGGGGGCGGGGAAATGAGCAGTTCTTC
CASSLGSSGGRGNEQFF
>.|TRBJ2-7|TRBV29-1|.
TGCAGCGGCGGGACTTACTCCTACGAGCAGTACTTC
CSGGTYSYEQYF
>TRBD1|TRBJ1-6|TRBV4-2|.
TGTGCCAGCACCAAGCCTCCCGGACAGGGTCCTTACCCCTTTAATTCACCCCTCCACTTT
CASTKPPGQGPYPFNSPLHF